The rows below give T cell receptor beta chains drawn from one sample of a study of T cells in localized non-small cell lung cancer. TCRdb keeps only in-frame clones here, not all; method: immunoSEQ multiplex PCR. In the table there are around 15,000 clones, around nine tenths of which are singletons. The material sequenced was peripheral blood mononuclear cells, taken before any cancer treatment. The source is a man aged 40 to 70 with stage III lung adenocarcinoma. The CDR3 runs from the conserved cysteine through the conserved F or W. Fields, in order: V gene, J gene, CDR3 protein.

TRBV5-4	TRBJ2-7	CASGDRDYEQYF
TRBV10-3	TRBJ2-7	CAITGSTGEQYF
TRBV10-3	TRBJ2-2	CAISEIRGANTGELFF
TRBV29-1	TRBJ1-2	CSVITRDRGLFGYTF
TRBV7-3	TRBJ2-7	CASSLFGGEQYF
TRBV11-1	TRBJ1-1	CASSLERTQNTEAFF
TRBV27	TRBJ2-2	CASSPKDWWGELFF
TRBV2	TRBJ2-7	CASSGTESSYEQYF
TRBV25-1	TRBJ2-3	CASSEYSMRGPDTQYF
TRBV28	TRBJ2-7	CASSLQGANSEQYF
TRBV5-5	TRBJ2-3	CASSPGLAGGNTQYF
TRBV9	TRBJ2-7	CASSVGGLTYEQYF
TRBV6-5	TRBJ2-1	CASNGGGSGDNEQFF
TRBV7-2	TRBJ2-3	CASSLEPQSGASTDTQYF
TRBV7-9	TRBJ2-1	CASSFPGSAPHTGEQFF
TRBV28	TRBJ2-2	CATGAGLAGNTGELFF
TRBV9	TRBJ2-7	CASSSGGFYEQYF
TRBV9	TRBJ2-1	CASSPRTGGLGNEQFF
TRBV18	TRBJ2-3	CASSSRLAGGTDTQYF
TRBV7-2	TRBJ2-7	CASSGLVTKEQYF
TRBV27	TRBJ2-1	CASSPWETDSYNEQFF
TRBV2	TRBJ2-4	CASSGGGGKNIQYF
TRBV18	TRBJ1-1	CASSPTGGNRMNTEAFF
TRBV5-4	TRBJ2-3	CASTKLVRTFADTQYF
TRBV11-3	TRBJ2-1	CASSSQTSGEYNEQFF
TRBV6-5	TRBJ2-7	CASSYSRGNEQYF
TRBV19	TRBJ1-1	CASSIGVGTEAFF
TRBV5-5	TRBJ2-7	CASSLAPRSGSAYEQYF
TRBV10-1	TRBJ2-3	CASSDATRSSTDTQYF
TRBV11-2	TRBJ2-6	CASSLLVSGANVLTF
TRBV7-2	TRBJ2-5	CASKLPGSGQETQYF
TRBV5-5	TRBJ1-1	CASSLAGSLGAFF
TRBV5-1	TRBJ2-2	CASSWDSRGELFF
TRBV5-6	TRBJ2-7	CASSSGLAGVGYTYEQYF
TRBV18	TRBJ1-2	CASSPNTGAEGYTF
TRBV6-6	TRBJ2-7	CASSLPLAGGPYEQYF
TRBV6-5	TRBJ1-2	CASSYSRALYGYTF